Listed below are T cell receptor beta chains from one sample, sequenced in a study of cytomegalovirus exposure and HLA in healthy donors. Using immunoSEQ multiplex PCR, the repertoire was profiled, and TCRdb retains in-frame clones only, with some absent. The sample includes some 240,000 clones, around nine tenths of them seen just once. The sequenced sample consisted of PBMCs. The receptors stem from a girl aged 2 to 10 in good health and CMV-seronegative. The CDR3 runs from the conserved cysteine through the conserved F or W. The order of the fields is D gene, J gene, clone size, V gene, CDR3 protein, CDR3 DNA. The D gene is left open where the match is weak. Rows give clone size only sometimes, using once, few, many, or a class for an expanded clone.

TRBD1 TRBJ1-2 NA TRBV19 CASTKGQGNYGYTF TGTGCCAGTACCAAGGGACAGGGAAACTATGGCTACACCTTC
TRBD1 TRBJ2-7 NA TRBV6-5 CASSYYPGTAYEQYF TGTGCCAGCAGTTATTACCCCGGGACAGCCTACGAGCAGTACTTC
TRBD1 TRBJ1-1 few TRBV4-1 CASSPSDPTGPNTEAFF TGCGCCAGCAGCCCCTCCGACCCGACAGGGCCGAACACTGAAGCTTTCTTT
NA TRBJ1-4 NA TRBV14 CASSSQGYEKLFF TGTGCCAGCAGCTCACAGGGATATGAAAAACTGTTTTTT
TRBD1 TRBJ2-1 NA TRBV5-1 CASSLGGRGRPYNEQFF TGCGCCAGCAGCTTGGGTGGCAGGGGGAGACCCTACAATGAGCAGTTCTTC
NA TRBJ2-7 once TRBV19 CASSMAESYEQYF TGTGCCAGTAGTATGGCGGAAAGCTACGAGCAGTACTTC
TRBD1 TRBJ2-7 NA TRBV7-9 CASSFRDRGHEQYF TGTGCCAGCAGCTTTCGGGACAGGGGTCACGAGCAGTACTTC
TRBD2 TRBJ2-7 NA TRBV7-9 CASSPPSGGPAYEQYF TGTGCCAGCAGCCCCCCTAGCGGGGGCCCCGCCTACGAGCAGTACTTC
NA TRBJ2-1 NA TRBV13 CASSLLTSSYNEQFF TGTGCCAGCAGCTTGTTGACTAGCTCCTACAATGAGCAGTTCTTC
TRBD2 TRBJ2-7 NA TRBV7-2 CASSLELAGAYEQYF TGTGCCAGCAGCTTAGAGCTAGCGGGTGCCTACGAGCAGTACTTC
NA TRBJ2-7 NA TRBV7-9 CASSLAVRDYEQYF TGTGCCAGCAGCTTAGCGGTCAGGGACTACGAGCAGTACTTC
NA TRBJ1-1 NA TRBV11-2 CASRHVSNTEAFF TGTGCCAGCAGACACGTGTCGAACACTGAAGCTTTCTTT
TRBD2 TRBJ2-7 NA TRBV7-8 CASSFSGRGYEQYF TGTGCCAGCAGCTTTAGCGGGAGAGGCTACGAGCAGTACTTC
TRBD2 TRBJ2-3 NA TRBV4-2 CASSQVTSGGADTQYF TGTGCCAGCAGCCAAGTGACTAGCGGGGGGGCAGATACGCAGTATTTT
TRBD2 TRBJ2-5 once TRBV5-1 CASSPASLAAQETQYF TGCGCCAGCAGCCCTGCCTCACTAGCGGCCCAAGAGACCCAGTACTTC
NA TRBJ2-7 NA TRBV4-1 CASSQDRTASGYEQYF TGCGCCAGCAGCCAAGATCGCACGGCCTCGGGGTACGAGCAGTACTTC
NA TRBJ1-5 NA TRBV5-1 CASSLSWGDQPQHF TGCGCCAGCAGCTTGAGTTGGGGAGATCAGCCCCAGCATTTT
TRBD1 TRBJ1-2 NA TRBV15 CATSRGPDRGGGYTF TGTGCCACCAGCAGAGGCCCCGACAGGGGGGGAGGCTACACCTTC
TRBD1 TRBJ2-7 NA TRBV5-1 CASSLGTGPYEQYF TGCGCCAGCAGCTTAGGGACAGGGCCCTACGAGCAGTACTTC
TRBD1 TRBJ2-3 NA TRBV7-6 CASSTYRGGTDTQYF TGTGCCAGCAGCACGTACAGGGGCGGCACAGATACGCAGTATTTT
NA TRBJ1-6 NA TRBV7-9 CASSLGQNSPLHF TGTGCCAGCAGCTTAGGACAAAATTCACCCCTCCACTTT
NA TRBJ2-1 NA TRBV6-1 CASSDRVHIEQFF TGTGCCAGCAGTGACAGGGTACACATTGAGCAGTTCTTC
NA TRBJ2-1 NA TRBV5-4 CASTEPGLSVISDEQFF TGTGCCAGCACCGAACCCGGACTGAGCGTAATTAGCGATGAGCAGTTCTTC
TRBD1 TRBJ2-7 NA TRBV19 CASSLFGGDRGPYEQYF TGTGCCAGTAGTTTATTTGGGGGGGACAGGGGACCCTACGAGCAGTACTTC
NA TRBJ1-2 NA TRBV19 CASSMRVALYGYTF TGTGCCAGTAGTATGAGGGTGGCACTATATGGCTACACCTTC
NA TRBJ2-1 NA TRBV6-1 CASSPAAPSYNEQFF TGTGCCAGCAGTCCGGCAGCGCCCTCCTACAATGAGCAGTTCTTC
NA TRBJ2-1 NA TRBV29-1 CSVEGLAGSYNEQFF TGCAGCGTTGAAGGACTCGCGGGCTCCTACAATGAGCAGTTCTTC
NA TRBJ2-1 NA TRBV9 CASSVTGKGDPSTDEQFF TGTGCCAGCAGCGTAACGGGTAAGGGAGACCCGAGTACTGATGAGCAGTTCTTC
TRBD2 TRBJ2-5 NA TRBV27 CASGGLAGVETQYF TGTGCCAGCGGGGGACTAGCGGGGGTAGAGACCCAGTACTTC
NA TRBJ2-7 few TRBV28 CASSLLSYEQYF TGTGCCAGCAGTTTACTCTCCTACGAGCAGTACTTC
TRBD2 TRBJ2-1 NA TRBV19 CASSLEGLAGGGEQFF TGTGCCAGTAGTCTGGAAGGACTAGCGGGAGGGGGGGAGCAGTTCTTC
NA TRBJ1-1 NA TRBV27 CASSLFGGLNTEAFF TGTGCCAGCAGTTTATTCGGGGGTTTGAACACTGAAGCTTTCTTT
NA TRBJ1-2 NA TRBV20-1 CRLRAEYGYTF TGCAGGTTGAGGGCAGAATATGGCTACACCTTC
NA TRBJ2-2 NA TRBV10-1 CATQREFGSGELFF TGCGCCACCCAGAGGGAATTCGGGTCCGGGGAGCTGTTTTTT
TRBD1 TRBJ2-3 NA TRBV7-6 CASSPPPGQGAPDTQYF TGTGCCAGCAGCCCTCCACCGGGACAGGGTGCTCCAGATACGCAGTATTTT
TRBD2 TRBJ2-5 NA TRBV7-2 CASSLGGLAGGRGETQYF TGTGCCAGCAGCTTAGGGGGGCTAGCGGGAGGGAGAGGAGAGACCCAGTACTTC
TRBD1 TRBJ2-5 NA TRBV28 CASSLGTGNIDQETQYF TGTGCCAGCAGTTTGGGGACAGGTAACATAGATCAAGAGACCCAGTACTTC
NA TRBJ1-1 NA TRBV7-9 CASSYGHQPTEAFF TGTGCCAGCAGCTACGGACATCAGCCCACTGAAGCTTTCTTT
NA TRBJ2-3 NA TRBV4-1 CASSQDGAYTDTQYF TGCGCCAGCAGCCAAGATGGGGCTTACACAGATACGCAGTATTTT
TRBD1 TRBJ1-2 NA TRBV19 CASRAGGFNYGYTF TGTGCCAGTAGAGCAGGGGGCTTTAACTATGGCTACACCTTC
NA TRBJ1-1 few TRBV19 CASSMVVNTEAFF TGTGCCAGTAGTATGGTAGTGAACACTGAAGCTTTCTTT
NA TRBJ2-6 NA TRBV6-5 CASLSGANVLTF TGTGCCAGTCTCTCTGGGGCCAACGTCCTGACTTTC
NA TRBJ2-1 NA TRBV11-2 CASTSRLSSYNEQFF TGTGCCAGCACCTCAAGACTTAGCTCCTACAATGAGCAGTTCTTC
TRBD1 TRBJ2-7 NA TRBV7-9 CASSLYPQGPEAYEQYF TGTGCCAGCAGCTTATACCCACAGGGGCCTGAGGCCTACGAGCAGTACTTC
TRBD1 TRBJ2-3 NA TRBV2 CASSTGQGGSDTQYF TGTGCCAGCAGCACCGGACAGGGAGGATCAGATACGCAGTATTTT